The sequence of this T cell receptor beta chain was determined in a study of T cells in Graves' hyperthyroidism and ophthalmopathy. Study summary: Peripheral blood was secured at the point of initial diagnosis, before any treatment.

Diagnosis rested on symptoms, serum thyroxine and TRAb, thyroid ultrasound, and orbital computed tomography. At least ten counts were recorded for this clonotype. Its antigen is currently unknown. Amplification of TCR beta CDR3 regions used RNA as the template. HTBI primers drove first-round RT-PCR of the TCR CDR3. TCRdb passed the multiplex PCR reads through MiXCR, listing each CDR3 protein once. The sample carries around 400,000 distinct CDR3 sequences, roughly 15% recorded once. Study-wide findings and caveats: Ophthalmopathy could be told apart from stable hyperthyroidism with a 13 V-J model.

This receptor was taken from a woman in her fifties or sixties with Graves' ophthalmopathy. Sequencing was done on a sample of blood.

CDR3 in amino acids: CASSYRARGYEQYF. In nucleotides, the CDR3 is TGTGCCAGCAGTTACCGGGCGCGGGGTTACGAGCAGTACTTC. The V gene is TRBV6-1, the J gene TRBJ2-7, with D possibly TRBD2 on 6 matching bases. Germline values: CDR1 MNHNS, CDR2 SASEGT. The CDR3 covers 14 residues. The V and J ends lost 5 bases and 4 bases respectively, with 15 bases between them.